This T cell receptor beta chain comes out of a study of T cell clonality in common variable immunodeficiency. The study's findings and limits: CVID subjects showed higher TCRbeta clonality than healthy controls.

Caucasian heritage predominated among both patients and controls. TCRdb's table, derived via immunoSEQ multiplex PCR, lists solely in-frame clones and lacks some. The table records tens of thousands of clones without singletons, the ten largest covering 5.4%. This clone appeared many times. Its antigen is unknown. The CDR3 extends 3 residues past the end of the read, so its final part is completed from the germline J gene. V lost 0 bases and J lost 5; bases outside the gene matches: 8. The CDR3 runs 16 residues. Germline V lookup: CDR1 MNHNS, CDR2 SASEGT. The receptor comes from a person between 18 and 75 years old in good health. The sequenced sample was peripheral blood mononuclear cells. This sequence joins TRBV6-1 and TRBJ2-5, with 8 nucleotides matching TRBD2. The sequenced part of the CDR3 DNA is TGTGCCAGCAGTGAAGCCCCCCCGGGGGGGCGGGAGACC. It codes for CASSEAPPGGRET. Given in full, the CDR3 is CASSEAPPGGRETQYF.